This TCR beta chain was recorded in a study of blood T cell repertoires in COVID-19. Overall study: The study drew acute and convalescent COVID-19 samples from the United States, Italy and Spain.

The ends lost 4 bases at V and 3 bases at J; junction bases unmatched: 8. Germline V CDR1 and CDR2: SGHTA, FQGNSA. The CDR3 has 15 amino acids. Data came from immunoSEQ multiplex PCR; TCRdb stores just in-frame clones and leaves some out. The sample carries some 45,000 clones, around 85% recorded once. The J gene is TRBJ1-2, the V gene TRBV7-2, with 7 nucleotides matching TRBD1. Sequences were obtained from peripheral blood. The TCR was taken from a woman older than 75 with acute or convalescent COVID-19. The CDR3: CASSSDRTGDYGYTF. DNA for the CDR3: TGTGCCAGCAGCTCGGACCGGACAGGAGACTATGGCTACACCTTC.